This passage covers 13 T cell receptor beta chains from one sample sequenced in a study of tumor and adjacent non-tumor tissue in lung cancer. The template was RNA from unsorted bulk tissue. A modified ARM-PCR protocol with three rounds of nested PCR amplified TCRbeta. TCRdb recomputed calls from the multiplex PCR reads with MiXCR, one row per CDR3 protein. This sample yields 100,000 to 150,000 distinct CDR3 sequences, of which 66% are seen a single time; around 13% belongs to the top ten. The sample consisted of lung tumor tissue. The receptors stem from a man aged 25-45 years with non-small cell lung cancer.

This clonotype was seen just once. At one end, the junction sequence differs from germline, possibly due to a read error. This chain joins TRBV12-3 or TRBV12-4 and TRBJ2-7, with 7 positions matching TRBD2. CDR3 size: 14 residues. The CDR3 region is CASSLAVGPYEQYF. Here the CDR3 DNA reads TGTGCCAGCAGTCTAGCGGTGGGCCCCTACGAGCAGTACTTC.

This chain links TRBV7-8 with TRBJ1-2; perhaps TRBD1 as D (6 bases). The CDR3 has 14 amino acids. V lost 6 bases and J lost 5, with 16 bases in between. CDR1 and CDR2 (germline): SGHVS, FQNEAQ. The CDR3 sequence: CASSSGGDNYGYTF. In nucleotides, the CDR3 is TGTGCCAGCAGTTCGGGGGGGGACAATTATGGCTACACCTTC. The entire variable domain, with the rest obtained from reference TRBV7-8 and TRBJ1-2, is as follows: GAGVSQSPRYKVAKRGQDVALRCDPISGHVSLFWYQQALGQGPEFLTYFQNEAQLDKSGLPSDRFFAERPEGSVSTLKIQRTQQEDSAVYLCASSSGGDNYGYTFGSGTRLTVV.

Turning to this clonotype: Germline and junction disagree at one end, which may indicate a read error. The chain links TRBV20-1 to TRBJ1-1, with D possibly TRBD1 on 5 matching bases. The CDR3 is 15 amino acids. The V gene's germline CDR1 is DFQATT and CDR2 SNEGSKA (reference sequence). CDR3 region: CSALNWGGVNIEAFF. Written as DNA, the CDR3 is TGCAGTGCTTTGAACTGGGGCGGGGTAAACATTGAAGCTTTCTTT.

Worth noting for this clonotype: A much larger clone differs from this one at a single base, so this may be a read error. CDR3 loop: CSVPGERGSERYF. CDR3 coding DNA: TGCAGCGTTCCTGGGGAGCGGGGCAGCGAGCGGTACTTC. The chain recombines TRBV29-1 with TRBJ2-7, with 7 bases lining up with TRBD2. The CDR3 has 13 residues. Germline V CDR1 and CDR2: SQVTM, ANQGSEA.

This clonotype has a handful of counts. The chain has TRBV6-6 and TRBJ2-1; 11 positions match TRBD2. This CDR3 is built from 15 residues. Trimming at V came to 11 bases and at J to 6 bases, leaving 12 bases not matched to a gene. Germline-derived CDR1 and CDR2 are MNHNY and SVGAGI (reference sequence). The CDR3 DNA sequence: TGTGCCGGCCACCCTATTAGCGGGGGGGCCAATGAGCAGTTCTTC. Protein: CAGHPISGGANEQFF.

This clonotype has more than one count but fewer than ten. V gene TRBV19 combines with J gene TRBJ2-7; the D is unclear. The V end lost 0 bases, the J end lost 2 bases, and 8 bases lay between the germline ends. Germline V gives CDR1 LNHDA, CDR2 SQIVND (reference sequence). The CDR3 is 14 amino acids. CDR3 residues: CASSIDRRPYEQYF. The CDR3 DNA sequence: TGTGCCAGTAGTATAGACCGAAGGCCCTACGAGCAGTACTTC. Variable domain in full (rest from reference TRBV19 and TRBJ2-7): DGGITQSPKYLFRKEGQNVTLSCEQNLNHDAMYWYRQDPGQGLRLIYYSQIVNDFQKGDIAEGYSVSREKKESFPLTVTSAQKNPTAFYLCASSIDRRPYEQYFGPGTRLTVT.

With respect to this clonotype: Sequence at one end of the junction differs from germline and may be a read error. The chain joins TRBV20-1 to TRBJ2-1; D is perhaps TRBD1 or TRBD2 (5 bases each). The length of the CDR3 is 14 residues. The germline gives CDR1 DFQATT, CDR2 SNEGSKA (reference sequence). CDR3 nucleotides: TGCAGTGGCCGGGACCCTACCTCCTATAATGAGCAGTTCTTC. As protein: CSGRDPTSYNEQFF.

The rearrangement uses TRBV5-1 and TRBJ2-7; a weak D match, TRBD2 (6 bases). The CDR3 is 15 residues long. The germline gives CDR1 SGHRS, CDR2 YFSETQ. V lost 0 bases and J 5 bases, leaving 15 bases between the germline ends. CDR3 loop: CASSLGDSSLDEQYF. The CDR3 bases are TGCGCCAGCAGCTTGGGGGACTCCAGTCTAGACGAGCAGTACTTC.

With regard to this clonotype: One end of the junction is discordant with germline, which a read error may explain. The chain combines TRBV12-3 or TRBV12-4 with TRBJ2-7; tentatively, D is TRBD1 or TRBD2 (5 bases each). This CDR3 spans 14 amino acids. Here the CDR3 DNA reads TGTGCCAGCAGTTCGGGGCTGCCCCTCTACGAGCAATACTTC. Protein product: CASSSGLPLYEQYF.

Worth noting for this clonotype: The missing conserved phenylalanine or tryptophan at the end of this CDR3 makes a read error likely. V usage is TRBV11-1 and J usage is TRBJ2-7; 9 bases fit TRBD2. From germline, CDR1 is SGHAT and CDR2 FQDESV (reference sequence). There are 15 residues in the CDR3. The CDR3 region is CDSSLASGDSYEQYS. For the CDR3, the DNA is TGTGACAGCAGCTTAGCTAGCGGGGACTCCTACGAGCAGTACTCC.

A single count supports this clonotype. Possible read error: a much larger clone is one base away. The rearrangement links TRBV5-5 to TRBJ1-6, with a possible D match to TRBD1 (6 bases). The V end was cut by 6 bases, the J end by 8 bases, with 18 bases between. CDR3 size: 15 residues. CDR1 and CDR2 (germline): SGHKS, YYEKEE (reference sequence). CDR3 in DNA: TGTGCCAGCACCCTGGCTGGGACAAAGTATTCACCCCTCCACTTT. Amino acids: CASTLAGTKYSPLHF.

The CDR3 loop reads CASNLGTSPPKQFF. The CDR3 region has the DNA TGTGCCAGCAACTTGGGGACTAGTCCTCCCAAGCAGTTCTTC. This chain links TRBV11-1 with TRBJ2-1; 8 nucleotides line up with TRBD2. The V gene end was trimmed by 7 bases and the J gene end by 11 bases; junction bases not matched to a gene: 13. Germline V gene data show CDR1 as SGHAT and CDR2 as FQDESV (reference sequence). The CDR3 is made up of 14 amino acids. Full variable domain (missing parts from reference TRBV11-1 and TRBJ2-1): EAEVAQSPRYKITEKSQAVAFWCDPISGHATLYWYRQILGQGPELLVQFQDESVVDDSQLPKDRFSAERLKGVDSTLKIQPAELGDSAMYLCASNLGTSPPKQFFGPGTRLTVL.

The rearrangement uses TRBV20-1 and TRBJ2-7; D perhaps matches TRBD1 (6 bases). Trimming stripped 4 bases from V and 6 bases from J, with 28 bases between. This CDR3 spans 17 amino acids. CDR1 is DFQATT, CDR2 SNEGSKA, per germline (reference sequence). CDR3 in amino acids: CSATPWDTHTLRVEQYF. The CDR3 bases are TGCAGTGCTACGCCCTGGGACACACACACGCTTCGGGTCGAGCAGTACTTC.